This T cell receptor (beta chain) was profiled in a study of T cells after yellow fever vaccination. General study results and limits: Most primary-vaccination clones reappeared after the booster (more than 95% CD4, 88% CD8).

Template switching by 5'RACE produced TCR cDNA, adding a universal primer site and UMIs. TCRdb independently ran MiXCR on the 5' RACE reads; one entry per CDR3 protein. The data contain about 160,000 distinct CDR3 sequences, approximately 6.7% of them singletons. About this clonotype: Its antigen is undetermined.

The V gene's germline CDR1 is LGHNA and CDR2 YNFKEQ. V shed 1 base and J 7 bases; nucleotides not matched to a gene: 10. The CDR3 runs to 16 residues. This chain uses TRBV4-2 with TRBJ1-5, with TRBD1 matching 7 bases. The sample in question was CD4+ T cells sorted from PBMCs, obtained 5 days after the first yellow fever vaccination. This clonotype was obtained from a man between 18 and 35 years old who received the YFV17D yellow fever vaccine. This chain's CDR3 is CASSQVERQGGQPQHF. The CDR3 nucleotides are TGTGCCAGCAGCCAAGTTGAACGACAGGGTGGCCAGCCCCAGCATTTT.